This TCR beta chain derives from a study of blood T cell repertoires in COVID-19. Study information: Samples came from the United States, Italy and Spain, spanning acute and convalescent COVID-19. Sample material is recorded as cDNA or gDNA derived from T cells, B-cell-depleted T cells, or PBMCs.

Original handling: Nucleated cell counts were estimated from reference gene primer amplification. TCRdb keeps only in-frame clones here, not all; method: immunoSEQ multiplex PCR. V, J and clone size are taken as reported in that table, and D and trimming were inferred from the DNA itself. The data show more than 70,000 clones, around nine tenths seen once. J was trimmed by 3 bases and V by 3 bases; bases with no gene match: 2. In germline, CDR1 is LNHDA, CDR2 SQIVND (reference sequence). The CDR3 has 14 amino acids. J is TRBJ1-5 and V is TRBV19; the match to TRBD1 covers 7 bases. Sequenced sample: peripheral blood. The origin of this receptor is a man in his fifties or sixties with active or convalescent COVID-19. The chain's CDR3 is CASSITGVNQPQHF. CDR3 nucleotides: TGTGCCAGTAGTATTACAGGGGTCAATCAGCCCCAGCATTTT.